Presented here are 13 T cell receptor beta chains from one specimen sequenced in a study of blood T cell repertoires in COVID-19 (dated by TCRdb to 2020 to 2021). To prepare the library, the immunoSEQ multiplex PCR assay was applied. TCRdb's version of the immuneACCESS table is confined to in-frame rearrangements and falls short of the full clone set. An unresolved V gene accounts for under half of the shortfall where checked; the remainder is of unknown origin. For this sample there are 150,000 to 160,000 clones; about 86% appear just once. The ten largest account for roughly 29% of the sample. Sequenced input: peripheral blood. The receptors here all came from an older woman with acute or convalescent COVID-19.

This chain links TRBV4-1 with TRBJ2-5; 10 bases match TRBD2. J was trimmed by 5 bases and V by 0 bases; bases with no gene match: 15. CDR1 is MGHRA and CDR2 is YSYEKL in the germline V gene. The CDR3 is made up of 19 amino acids. This CDR3 reads CASSQELQAGGPSVETQYF. The CDR3 DNA is TGCGCCAGCAGCCAAGAGTTGCAAGCGGGGGGGCCGTCCGTGGAGACCCAGTACTTC.

This clone has only one observation. V gene TRBV7-6 combines with J gene TRBJ1-2, with D unresolved. Trimming removed 5 bases at V and 4 bases at J, with 11 bases between. Germline CDR1 SGHVS, CDR2 FNYEAQ. The CDR3 loop spans 13 amino acids. The CDR3 reads CASSPSAGYGYTF. Here the CDR3 DNA reads TGTGCCAGCAGCCCCTCCGCGGGCTATGGCTACACCTTC.

The chain carries TRBV29-1 and TRBJ2-5; weak D call: TRBD2 (7 bases). In germline, CDR1 is SQVTM, CDR2 ANQGSEA. This CDR3 comprises 16 residues. V dropped 5 bases and J dropped 4 bases, with 23 bases sitting between them. CDR3 region: CSVSARTGGPGETQYF. Written as DNA, the CDR3 is TGCAGCGTTTCAGCTCGGACCGGGGGGCCAGGAGAGACCCAGTACTTC.

This chain links TRBV2 with TRBJ2-7, with D maybe TRBD1 (5 bases). V lost 5 bases and J lost 0, with 8 bases in between. The CDR3 is 13 amino acids. CDR1 and CDR2 from the germline V gene are SNHLY and FYNNEI. CDR3 in amino acids: CASSRQNSYEQYV. The CDR3 DNA reads as TGTGCCAGCAGTCGACAGAACTCCTACGAGCAGTACGTC.

V gene TRBV9 combines with J gene TRBJ2-7; D uncertain. The CDR3 contains 12 residues. V dropped 4 bases and J dropped 3 bases, with 8 bases sitting between them. The germline CDR1 and CDR2 sequences are SGDLS and YYNGEE. The CDR3 DNA sequence: TGTGCCAGCAGCCAACTCGGCTACGAGCAGTACTTC. Its translation is CASSQLGYEQYF.

The V and J genes are TRBV3-1 (or the pseudogene TRBV3-2) and TRBJ1-2, with D possibly matching TRBD1 (6 bases). The CDR3 runs 16 residues. V was clipped by 4 bases and J by 2 bases, with 17 bases between them. Germline V gene sequence: CDR1 LGHDT, CDR2 YNNKEL (reference sequence). CDR3 region: CASSLLLLQGNYGYTF. CDR3 coding DNA: TGTGCCAGCAGCCTCCTCCTCCTACAGGGAAACTATGGCTACACCTTC.

This chain links TRBV7-8 with TRBJ1-1; 8 nucleotides match TRBD1. The CDR3 runs 16 residues. J gave up 1 base and V 5 bases, and 9 bases lay outside the gene matches. Germline V gene lookup returns CDR1 SGHVS and CDR2 FQNEAQ. The DNA for the CDR3 is TGTGCCAGCAGCCGCGGGGCCAGGGGGCAGAACACTGAAGCTTTCTTT. Amino acid sequence: CASSRGARGQNTEAFF.

This clone was observed once. The chain links TRBV10-2 to TRBJ1-2, with no clear D. CDR3 size: 12 residues. Looked up from germline, CDR1 is WSHSY and CDR2 is SAAADI. The V end lost 6 bases, the J end lost 11 bases, and 16 bases lay between the germline ends. The CDR3 protein is CASSPEPSPYTF. The CDR3 DNA reads as TGCGCCAGCAGCCCCGAGCCTTCCCCATACACCTTC.

The J gene is TRBJ2-1, the V gene TRBV6-4, with TRBD2 identical over 9 bases. The CDR3 has 14 amino acids. Unmatched junction bases numbered 8, after V lost 5 bases and J lost 9 bases. Germline V gene lookup returns CDR1 MRHNA and CDR2 SNTAGT. In nucleotides, the CDR3 is TGTGCCAGCAGTTCCGGCGGGGGGGCCACTGAGCAGTTCTTC. Translated, it gives CASSSGGGATEQFF.

CDR3 DNA: TGTGCCAGCAGTTTATGGGAGGACCGATTCTATAATTCACCCCTCCACTTT. Translating gives CASSLWEDRFYNSPLHF. The rearrangement links TRBV28 to TRBJ1-6; no reliable D call. The germline V gene has CDR1 MDHEN and CDR2 SYDVKM. V lost 0 bases and J 3 bases, leaving 12 bases between the germline ends. This CDR3 has 17 amino acids.

The chain has TRBV6-1 and TRBJ1-5, with TRBD1 matching 7 bases. The germline CDR1 and CDR2 sequences are MNHNS and SASEGT. The CDR3 loop spans 16 amino acids. With 2 bases clipped from V and 4 bases from J, the junction kept 8 bases outside the gene matches. This chain's CDR3 is CASSEQPGTANQPQHF. The CDR3 DNA reads TGTGCCAGCAGTGAACAGCCCGGGACAGCTAATCAGCCCCAGCATTTT.

The V gene is TRBV18, the J gene TRBJ1-4; TRBD1 agrees at 8 bases. The CDR3 loop spans 15 amino acids. The germline V gene encodes CDR1 KGHSH and CDR2 LQKENI. The V gene end was trimmed by 2 bases and the J gene end by 2 bases; junction bases not matched to a gene: 1. Here the CDR3 DNA reads TGTGCCAGCTCACCAAACAGGGGGACTAATGAAAAACTGTTTTTT. Its protein product is CASSPNRGTNEKLFF.

The rearrangement links TRBV7-7 to TRBJ2-5, with D perhaps matching TRBD2 (6 bases). Between the trimmed V and J ends, which lost 5 bases and 4 bases, there was a span of 14 bases. The V gene's germline CDR1 is SSHAT and CDR2 FNYEAQ (reference sequence). The CDR3 loop spans 14 amino acids. CDR3 nucleotides: TGTGCCAGCAGCCCCGGGACTCCCGGAGAGACCCAGTACTTC. Amino acid sequence: CASSPGTPGETQYF. Full variable domain (outside the CDR3, taken from reference TRBV7-7 and TRBJ2-5): GAGVSQSPRYKVTKRGQDVTLRCDPISSHATLYWYQQALGQGPEFLTYFNYEAQPDKSGLPSDRFSAERPEGSISTLTIQRTEQRDSAMYRCASSPGTPGETQYFGPGTRLLVL.